This T cell receptor (beta chain) originates from a study of T cell clonotyping in hematopoietic cell transplantation. As to this clone: Its antigen is unidentified.

J was trimmed by 0 bases and V by 2 bases; bases with no gene match: 6. The CDR3 is 16 amino acids. Per the germline V gene, CDR1 is GTSNPN and CDR2 is SVGIG (reference sequence). Sequencing used immunoSEQ multiplex PCR; TCRdb keeps in-frame clones, though not all of them. The table has about 11,000 clones, approximately 46% seen once; the top ten hold less than 10%. Study-wide points: Pathologically expanded recipient clonotypes increased progressively from day 30 to day 180 as diversity fell. Without cell sorting, CD4 versus CD8 contributions remain unresolved.

This sample comprised PBMCs, obtained 30 days after allogeneic stem cell transplant. This chain joins TRBV30 and TRBJ2-3, with 9 bases aligning to TRBD2. This TCR was sampled from a male patient between 50 and 60 years old who had an allogeneic stem cell transplant from an unrelated donor, so the T cells may come from the graft donor. Some clones in this sample may be carry-over from other donors' samples. The CDR3 sequence is CAWSLGLAGSTDTQYF. CDR3 sequence (DNA): TGTGCCTGGAGTTTGGGTCTAGCGGGGAGCACAGATACGCAGTATTTT.